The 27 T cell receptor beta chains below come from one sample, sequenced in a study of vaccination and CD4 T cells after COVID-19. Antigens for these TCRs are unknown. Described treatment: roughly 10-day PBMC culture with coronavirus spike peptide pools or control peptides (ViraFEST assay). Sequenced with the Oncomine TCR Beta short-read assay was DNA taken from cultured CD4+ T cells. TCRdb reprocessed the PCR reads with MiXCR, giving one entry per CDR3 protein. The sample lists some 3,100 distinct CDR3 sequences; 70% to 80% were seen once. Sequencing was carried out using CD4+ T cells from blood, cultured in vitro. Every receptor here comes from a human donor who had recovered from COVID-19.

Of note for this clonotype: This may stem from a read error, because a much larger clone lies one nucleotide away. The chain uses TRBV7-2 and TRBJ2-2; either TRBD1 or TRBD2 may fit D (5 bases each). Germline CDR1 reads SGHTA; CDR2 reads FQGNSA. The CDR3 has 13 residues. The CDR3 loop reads CVSSLGPAGRLFF. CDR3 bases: TGTGTCAGCAGCTTAGGGCCGGCAGGGAGGCTGTTTTTT.

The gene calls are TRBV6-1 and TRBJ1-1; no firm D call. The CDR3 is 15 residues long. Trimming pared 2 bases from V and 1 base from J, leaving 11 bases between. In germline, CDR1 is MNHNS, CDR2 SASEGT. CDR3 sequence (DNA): TGTGCCAGCAGTGAATTATGGATAGGGAACACTGAAGCTTTCTTT. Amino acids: CASSELWIGNTEAFF.

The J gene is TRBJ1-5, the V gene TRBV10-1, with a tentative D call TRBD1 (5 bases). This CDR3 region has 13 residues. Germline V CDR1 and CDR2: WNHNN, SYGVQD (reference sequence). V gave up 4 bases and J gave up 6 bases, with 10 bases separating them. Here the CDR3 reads CASSGGDGQPQHF. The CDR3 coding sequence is TGCGCCAGCAGTGGGGGGGATGGTCAGCCCCAGCATTTT.

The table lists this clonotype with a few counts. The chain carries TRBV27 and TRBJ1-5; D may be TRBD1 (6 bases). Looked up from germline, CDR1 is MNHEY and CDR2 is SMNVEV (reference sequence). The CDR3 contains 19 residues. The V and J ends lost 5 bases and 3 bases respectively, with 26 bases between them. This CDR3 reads CASSPRSGQGLGLNQPQHF. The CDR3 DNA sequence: TGTGCCAGCAGTCCTCGATCAGGGCAGGGGTTGGGCCTCAATCAGCCCCAGCATTTT.

CDR3 sequence: CSARQSDQPQHF. CDR3 sequence (DNA): TGCAGTGCTAGACAGAGCGATCAGCCCCAGCATTTT. The chain carries TRBV20-1 and TRBJ1-5; D not resolved. The CDR3 contains 12 residues. V lost 2 bases to trimming and J lost 5 bases, with 7 bases between them. Germline values: CDR1 DFQATT, CDR2 SNEGSKA (reference sequence).

CDR3 coding DNA: TGTGCCAGTAGTAGCACTAACGGGTGGGGGGGCAATCAGCCCCAGCATTTT. Translating it yields CASSSTNGWGGNQPQHF. The V call is TRBV19, the J call TRBJ1-5; tentatively, D is TRBD1 (5 bases). The CDR3 covers 17 residues. The V gene lost 4 bases and the J gene lost 2 bases, with 18 bases spanning the gap. Germline-derived CDR1 and CDR2 are LNHDA and SQIVND (reference sequence).

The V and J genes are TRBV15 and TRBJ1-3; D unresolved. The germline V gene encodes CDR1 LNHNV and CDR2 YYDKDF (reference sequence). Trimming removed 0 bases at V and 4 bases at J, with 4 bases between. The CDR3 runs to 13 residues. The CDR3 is CATSREPGNTIYF. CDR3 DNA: TGTGCCACCAGCAGAGAGCCAGGAAACACCATATATTTT.

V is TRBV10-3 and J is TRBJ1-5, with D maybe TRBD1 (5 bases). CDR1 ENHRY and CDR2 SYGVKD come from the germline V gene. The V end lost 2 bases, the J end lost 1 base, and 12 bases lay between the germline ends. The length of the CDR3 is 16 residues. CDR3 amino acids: CAISERTMGSNQPQHF. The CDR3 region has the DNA TGTGCCATCAGTGAGAGGACAATGGGGAGCAATCAGCCCCAGCATTTT.

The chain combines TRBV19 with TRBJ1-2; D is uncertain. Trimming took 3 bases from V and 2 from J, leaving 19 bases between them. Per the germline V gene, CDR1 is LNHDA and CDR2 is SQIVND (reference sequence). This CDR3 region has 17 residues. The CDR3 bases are TGTGCCAGTAGTATTATTTTAGGGCGGCAGAGCAACTATGGCTACACCTTC. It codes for CASSIILGRQSNYGYTF.

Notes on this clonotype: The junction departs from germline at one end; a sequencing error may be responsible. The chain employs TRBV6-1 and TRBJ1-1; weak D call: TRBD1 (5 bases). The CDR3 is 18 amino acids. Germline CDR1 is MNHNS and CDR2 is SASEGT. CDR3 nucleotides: TGCGCCAGCAGTGAGTCAGCCCCGGGGGAAGGGCAGAACACTGAAGCTTTCTTT. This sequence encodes CASSESAPGEGQNTEAFF.

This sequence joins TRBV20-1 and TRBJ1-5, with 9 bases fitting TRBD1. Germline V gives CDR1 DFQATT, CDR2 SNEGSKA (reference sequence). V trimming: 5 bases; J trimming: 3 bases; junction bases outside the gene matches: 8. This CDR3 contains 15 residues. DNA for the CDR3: TGCAGTGCTGATCCGGGACAGGGTAACAATCAGCCCCAGCATTTT. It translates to CSADPGQGNNQPQHF.

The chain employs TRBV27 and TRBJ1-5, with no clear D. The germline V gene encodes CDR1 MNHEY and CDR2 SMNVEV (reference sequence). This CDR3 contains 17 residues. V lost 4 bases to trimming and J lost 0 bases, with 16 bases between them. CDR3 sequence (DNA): TGTGCCAGCAGTTACCGGCCCCCGACGGGTAGCAATCAGCCCCAGCATTTT. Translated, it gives CASSYRPPTGSNQPQHF.

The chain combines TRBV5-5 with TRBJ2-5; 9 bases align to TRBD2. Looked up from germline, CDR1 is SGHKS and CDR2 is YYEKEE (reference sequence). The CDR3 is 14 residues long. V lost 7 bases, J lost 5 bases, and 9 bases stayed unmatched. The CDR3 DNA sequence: TGTGCCAGCGACCGCGGGGGGGCGGGCGAGACCCAGTACTTC. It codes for CASDRGGAGETQYF.

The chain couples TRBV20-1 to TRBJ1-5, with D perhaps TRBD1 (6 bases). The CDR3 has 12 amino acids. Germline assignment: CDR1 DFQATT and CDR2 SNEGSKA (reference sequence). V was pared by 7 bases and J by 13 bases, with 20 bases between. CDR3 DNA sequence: TGCAGTGGGAGAGCGTGGACAGAGGAACAGCATTTT. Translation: CSGRAWTEEQHF.

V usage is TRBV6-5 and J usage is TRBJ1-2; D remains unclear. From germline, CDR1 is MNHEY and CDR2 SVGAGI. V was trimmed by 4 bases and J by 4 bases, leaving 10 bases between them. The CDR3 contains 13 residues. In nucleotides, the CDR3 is TGTGCCAGCAGTTCCCGAGAAATCTATGGCTACACCTTC. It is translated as CASSSREIYGYTF.

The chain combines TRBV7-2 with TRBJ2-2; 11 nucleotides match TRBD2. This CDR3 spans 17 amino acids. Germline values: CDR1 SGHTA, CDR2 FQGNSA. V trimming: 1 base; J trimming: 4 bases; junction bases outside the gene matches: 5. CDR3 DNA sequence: TGTGCCAGCAGCTTAGGGCTAGCGGGGGGATCCACCGGGGAGCTGTTTTTT. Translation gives CASSLGLAGGSTGELFF.

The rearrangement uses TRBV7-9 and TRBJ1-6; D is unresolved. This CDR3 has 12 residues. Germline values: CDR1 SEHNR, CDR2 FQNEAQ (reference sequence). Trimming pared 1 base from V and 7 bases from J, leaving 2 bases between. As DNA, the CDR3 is TGTGCCAGCAGCTTAGTGAATTCACCCCTCCACTTT. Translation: CASSLVNSPLHF.

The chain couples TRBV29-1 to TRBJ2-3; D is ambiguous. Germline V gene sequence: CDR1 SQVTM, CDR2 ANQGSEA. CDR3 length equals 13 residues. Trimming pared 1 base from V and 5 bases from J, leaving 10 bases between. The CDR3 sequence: CSVEVPKVDTQYF. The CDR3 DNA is TGCAGCGTTGAAGTCCCGAAGGTAGATACGCAGTATTTT.

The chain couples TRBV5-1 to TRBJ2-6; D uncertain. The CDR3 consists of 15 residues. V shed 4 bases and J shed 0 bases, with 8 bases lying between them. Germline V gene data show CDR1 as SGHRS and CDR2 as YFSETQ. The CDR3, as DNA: TGCGCCAGCAGCCCCTGGGGCTCTGGGGCCAACGTCCTGACTTTC. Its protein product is CASSPWGSGANVLTF.

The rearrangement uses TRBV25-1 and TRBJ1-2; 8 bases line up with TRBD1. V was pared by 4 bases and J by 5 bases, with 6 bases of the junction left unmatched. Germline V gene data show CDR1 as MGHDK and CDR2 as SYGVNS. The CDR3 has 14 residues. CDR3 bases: TGTGCCAGCAGTGGGACAGGGCTTAAGTATGGCTACACCTTC. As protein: CASSGTGLKYGYTF.

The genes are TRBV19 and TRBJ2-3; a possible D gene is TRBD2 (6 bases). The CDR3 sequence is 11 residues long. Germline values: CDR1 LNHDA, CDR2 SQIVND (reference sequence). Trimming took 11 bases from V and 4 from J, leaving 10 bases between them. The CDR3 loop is CAAGRPDTQYF. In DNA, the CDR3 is TGTGCCGCGGGACGGCCAGATACGCAGTATTTT.

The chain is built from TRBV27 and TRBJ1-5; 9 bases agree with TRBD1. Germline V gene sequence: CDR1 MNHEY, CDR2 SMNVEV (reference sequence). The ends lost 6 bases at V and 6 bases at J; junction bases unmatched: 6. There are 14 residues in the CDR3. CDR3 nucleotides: TGTGCCAGCAGGGGACAGGGATACGGTCAGCCCCAGCATTTT. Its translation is CASRGQGYGQPQHF.

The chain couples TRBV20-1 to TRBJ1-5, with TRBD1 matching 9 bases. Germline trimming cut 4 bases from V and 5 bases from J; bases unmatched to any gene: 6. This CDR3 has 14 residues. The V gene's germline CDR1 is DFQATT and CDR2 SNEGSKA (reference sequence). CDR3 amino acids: CSANPGQGHQPQHF. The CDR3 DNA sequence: TGCAGTGCTAACCCGGGACAGGGTCATCAGCCCCAGCATTTT.

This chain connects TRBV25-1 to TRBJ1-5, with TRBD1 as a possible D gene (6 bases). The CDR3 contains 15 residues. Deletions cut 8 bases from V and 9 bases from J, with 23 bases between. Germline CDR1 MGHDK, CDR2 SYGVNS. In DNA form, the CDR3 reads TGTGCCAGCCAGGACCTACGGGCAGGGGCCGTGCCCCAGCATTTT. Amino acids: CASQDLRAGAVPQHF. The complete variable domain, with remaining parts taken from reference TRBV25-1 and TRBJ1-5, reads EADIYQTPRYLVIGTGKKITLECSQTMGHDKMYWYQQDPGMELHLIHYSYGVNSTEKGDLSSESTVSRIRTEHFPLTLESARPSHTSQYLCASQDLRAGAVPQHFGDGTRLSIL.

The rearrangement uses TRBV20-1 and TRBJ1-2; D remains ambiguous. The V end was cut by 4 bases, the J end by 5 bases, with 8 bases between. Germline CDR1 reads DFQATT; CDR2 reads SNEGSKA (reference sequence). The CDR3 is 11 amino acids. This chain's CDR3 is CSATRPYGYTF. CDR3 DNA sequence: TGCAGTGCTACCAGGCCGTATGGCTACACCTTC.

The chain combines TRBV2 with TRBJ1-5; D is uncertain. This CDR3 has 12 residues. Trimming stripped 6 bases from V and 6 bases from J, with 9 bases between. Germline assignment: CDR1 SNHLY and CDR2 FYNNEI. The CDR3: CASRGISQPQHF. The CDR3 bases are TGTGCCAGCAGGGGGATTAGTCAGCCCCAGCATTTT.

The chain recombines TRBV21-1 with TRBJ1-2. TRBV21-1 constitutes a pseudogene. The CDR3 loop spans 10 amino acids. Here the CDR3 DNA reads TGTGCCAGCGGAGAAACAGGCTACACCTTC. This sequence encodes CASGETGYTF.